The 27 T cell receptor beta chains below all came from one sample that was sequenced in a study of T-cell reconstitution after alpha-beta-depleted transplantation in children listed by TCRdb under 2016. Library creation used PCR. The sequencing machine was an Illumina HiSeq 2500. To normalize quantification of the TCRbeta repertoire, the TCR libraries were built with molecular barcoding that relied on unique molecular identifiers. TCRdb ran its own pipeline on the public reads, namely fastp trimming at Q25 and MiXCR clone calling, and kept in-frame beta chains. Under each unique CDR3 protein, matching rows form one entry showing the most common genes and DNA. This sample is represented by a few hundred thousand distinct CDR3 sequences; around 25% of them were singletons. The ten largest clones capture roughly 9.7% of the sample. The treatment or condition label here, explained by the study, means: allogeneic hematopoietic cell transplantation with graft depleted of TCRalphabeta T cells and CD19 B cells.

Source: PBMCs, mostly from graft donor cells, taken 180 days after TCRalphabeta/CD19-depleted stem cell transplant. The receptors derive from a male patient younger than 18 who had a stem cell transplant for acute lymphoblastic leukemia, so the T cells may come from the graft donor.

V is TRBV7-8 and J is TRBJ2-7; D gene uncertain. Germline V gives CDR1 SGHVS, CDR2 FQNEAQ. V lost 5 bases and J 0 bases, leaving 17 bases between the germline ends. The CDR3 spans 16 residues. CDR3 bases: TGTGCCAGCAGCCCCCCCCAGTGGGATAGCTCCTACGAGCAGTACTTC. Translation gives CASSPPQWDSSYEQYF.

This clonotype was detected many times. The J gene is TRBJ1-1, the V gene TRBV5-1; possible D gene TRBD1, 5 bases. CDR3 length equals 17 residues. V was cut by 0 bases and J by 3 bases, with 18 bases left in between. Per germline, CDR1 SGHRS and CDR2 YFSETQ. CDR3 DNA: TGCGCCAGCAGCTTGGGACAGACGCCGGGTTGGGACACTGAAGCTTTCTTT. It specifies CASSLGQTPGWDTEAFF.

This clonotype was observed a few times. The V call is TRBV12-3 or TRBV12-4, the J call TRBJ1-3; D possibly corresponds to TRBD1 (6 bases). V lost 7 bases to trimming and J lost 3 bases, with 10 bases between them. The CDR3 consists of 13 residues. CDR3 residues: CASIGQIGNTIYF. CDR3 nucleotides: TGTGCCAGCATTGGACAGATTGGAAACACCATATATTTT.

The chain links TRBV19 to TRBJ1-1; D unclear. Germline values: CDR1 LNHDA, CDR2 SQIVND (reference sequence). The CDR3 sequence is 13 residues long. Trimming removed 3 bases from V and 1 base from J, with 6 bases in between. CDR3 nucleotides: TGTGCCAGTAGTATTTGGGAGAACACTGAAGCTTTCTTT. The encoded protein is CASSIWENTEAFF.

This clonotype showed up just a few times. This chain's CDR3 is CASSRQAGANVLTF. In DNA, the CDR3 is TGCGCCAGCAGCCGACAAGCTGGGGCCAACGTCCTGACTTTC. This chain joins TRBV10-2 and TRBJ2-6, with D uncertain. The V gene's germline CDR1 is WSHSY and CDR2 SAAADI. V shed 6 bases and J shed 2 bases, with 8 bases lying between them. This CDR3 comprises 14 residues.

With respect to this clonotype: The junction does not match germline at one end; this may be a read error. V and J are TRBV20-1 and TRBJ2-2; D is possibly TRBD2 (7 bases). This CDR3 is built from 16 residues. The germline V gene encodes CDR1 DFQATT and CDR2 SNEGSKA (reference sequence). Written as DNA, the CDR3 is TGCAGTGCTAGAGCCCAATGGAAGGGGACAAGCGGGGAGCTGCTTTTT. Residues: CSARAQWKGTSGELLF.

This clonotype was seen many times. The chain couples TRBV5-1 to TRBJ2-2; D is perhaps TRBD2 (5 bases). This CDR3 is built from 16 residues. Germline loops: CDR1 SGHRS, CDR2 YFSETQ. V was shortened by 7 bases and J by 1 base, with 17 bases between the two germline ends. CDR3 amino acids: CASGGDWPGNTGELFF. CDR3 bases: TGCGCCAGCGGAGGTGATTGGCCGGGGAACACCGGGGAGCTGTTTTTT. Full variable domain (outside the CDR3, taken from reference TRBV5-1 and TRBJ2-2): KAGVTQTPRYLIKTRGQQVTLSCSPISGHRSVSWYQQTPGQGLQFLFEYFSETQRNKGNFPGRFSGRQFSNSRSEMNVSTLELGDSALYLCASGGDWPGNTGELFFGEGSRLTVL.

This sequence joins TRBV20-1 and TRBJ1-4; 9 bases agree with TRBD1. There are 15 residues in the CDR3. V trimming: 4 bases; J trimming: 7 bases; junction bases outside the gene matches: 10. The germline V gene encodes CDR1 DFQATT and CDR2 SNEGSKA (reference sequence). CDR3 amino acids: CSATNPGQGIEKLFF. DNA of the CDR3: TGCAGTGCTACGAATCCGGGACAGGGAATTGAAAAACTGTTTTTT.

The chain uses TRBV4-1 and TRBJ2-3; no reliable D call. Between the trimmed V and J ends, which lost 3 bases and 6 bases, there was a span of 10 bases. The CDR3 runs to 13 residues. CDR1 MGHRA and CDR2 YSYEKL come from the germline V gene. The CDR3 is CASSQGYRDTQYF. CDR3 nucleotides: TGCGCCAGCAGCCAGGGGTATAGGGATACGCAGTATTTT.

This clonotype was seen a handful of times. J is TRBJ2-3 and V is TRBV5-6, with D perhaps TRBD2 (5 bases). Trimming stripped 2 bases from V and 2 bases from J, with 15 bases between. The CDR3 is made up of 16 amino acids. Looked up from germline, CDR1 is SGHDT and CDR2 is YYEEEE. The CDR3 nucleotides are TGTGCCAGCAGCTTTGCGTACAGCGGACCCACAGATACGCAGTATTTT. Amino acid sequence: CASSFAYSGPTDTQYF. Using reference TRBV5-6 and TRBJ2-3 for the parts outside the CDR3, the full variable domain is DAGVTQSPTHLIKTRGQQVTLRCSPKSGHDTVSWYQQALGQGPQFIFQYYEEEERQRGNFPDRFSGHQFPNYSSELNVNALLLGDSALYLCASSFAYSGPTDTQYFGPGTRLTVL.

There are a few counts of this clonotype. This chain connects TRBV9 to TRBJ1-1; 7 nucleotides agree with TRBD1. The CDR3 consists of 16 residues. The V gene end was trimmed by 0 bases and the J gene end by 3 bases; junction bases not matched to a gene: 8. Germline V lookup: CDR1 SGDLS, CDR2 YYNGEE. The CDR3 loop reads CASSVDPGGGDTEAFF. DNA of the CDR3: TGTGCCAGCAGCGTAGACCCAGGGGGAGGGGACACTGAAGCTTTCTTT.

A note on this clonotype: Germline is not matched at one junction end, which may reflect a read error. The chain employs TRBV5-1 and TRBJ2-2; D might be TRBD2 (6 bases). The CDR3 has 14 amino acids. CDR1 and CDR2 from the germline V gene are SGHRS and YFSETQ. Here the CDR3 DNA reads TGCGCCAGCAGCCAGAGACTAGACACCGTGGAGCTGTTTTTT. Protein: CASSQRLDTVELFF.

The V call is TRBV12-3 or TRBV12-4, the J call TRBJ2-3; tentative D call: TRBD2 (6 bases). The CDR3 covers 16 residues. V was cut by 5 bases and J by 2 bases, with 17 bases left in between. Here the CDR3 reads CASSEGGPYPTDTQYF. CDR3 nucleotides: TGTGCCAGCAGTGAGGGAGGCCCCTATCCCACAGATACGCAGTATTTT.

The chain recombines TRBV10-2 with TRBJ2-1; perhaps TRBD1 as D (7 bases). Germline CDR1 and CDR2: WSHSY and SAAADI. CDR3 length: 19 residues. Trimming pared 6 bases from V and 3 bases from J, leaving 27 bases between. The CDR3 loop is CASRGRGRSHKRGYNEQFF. The CDR3 DNA reads as TGCGCCAGCAGGGGCAGGGGGAGGTCACACAAACGGGGCTACAATGAGCAGTTCTTC.

The V gene is TRBV12-3 or TRBV12-4, the J gene TRBJ1-5, with unresolved D. V lost 2 bases, J lost 2 bases, and 16 bases lay in between. The CDR3 extends over 17 amino acids. CDR3 amino acids: CASSLRRAGVGNQPQHF. As DNA, the CDR3 is TGTGCCAGCAGTTTAAGGCGGGCCGGGGTGGGCAATCAGCCCCAGCATTTT.

V usage is TRBV20-1 and J usage is TRBJ1-5; 11 nucleotides line up with TRBD1. V shed 0 bases and J 2 bases; nucleotides not matched to a gene: 6. The CDR3 consists of 17 residues. Germline CDR1 reads DFQATT; CDR2 reads SNEGSKA (reference sequence). The CDR3 region is CSARDWTGGFGNQPQHF. As DNA, the CDR3 is TGCAGTGCTAGAGACTGGACAGGGGGCTTTGGCAATCAGCCCCAGCATTTT.

The rearrangement links TRBV20-1 to TRBJ2-4; 9 bases fit TRBD1. This CDR3 is built from 14 residues. J was trimmed by 3 bases and V by 3 bases; bases with no gene match: 3. Germline V gene lookup returns CDR1 DFQATT and CDR2 SNEGSKA (reference sequence). The CDR3, as DNA: TGCAGTGCTAGGGGACAGGGCCTCAAAAACATTCAGTACTTC. Protein: CSARGQGLKNIQYF.

This clonotype was found many times. This chain connects TRBV5-5 to TRBJ1-1; TRBD1 is a possible D gene (5 bases). V lost 2 bases to trimming and J lost 7 bases, with 12 bases between them. This CDR3 has 13 residues. Germline CDR1 and CDR2: SGHKS and YYEKEE (reference sequence). The CDR3 DNA is TGTGCCAGCAGCTTACTCAGGGACCTTGAAGCTTTCTTT. It yields the protein CASSLLRDLEAFF.

This clonotype appeared a few times. CDR3 DNA: TGCGCCAGCAGCTTGCGGACATTTTCTAGCACAGATACGCAGTATTTT. Protein sequence: CASSLRTFSSTDTQYF. The chain has TRBV5-1 and TRBJ2-3; TRBD1 might be the D (5 bases). CDR1 is SGHRS and CDR2 is YFSETQ in the germline V gene. Trimming left V 1 base short and J 0 bases short, with 12 bases between. There are 16 residues in the CDR3.

The chain carries TRBV28 and TRBJ2-7; D perhaps matches TRBD2 (6 bases). The CDR3 extends over 13 amino acids. The V end lost 11 bases, the J end lost 2 bases, and 16 bases lay between the germline ends. The V gene's germline CDR1 is MDHEN and CDR2 SYDVKM. Written as DNA, the CDR3 is TGTGCCTCCAACCCCGGGACTGCCTACGAGCAGTACTTC. Residues: CASNPGTAYEQYF.

The rearrangement links TRBV4-1 to TRBJ2-1, with D tentatively TRBD2 (6 bases). The germline V and J ends were trimmed by 1 base and 5 bases, with 9 bases remaining between them. The CDR3 runs to 14 residues. Germline V gene lookup returns CDR1 MGHRA and CDR2 YSYEKL. DNA of the CDR3: TGCGCCAGCAGCCAAGGAGCGGGCGACAATGAGCAGTTCTTC. Translated: CASSQGAGDNEQFF.

This clonotype was seen only a few times. The genes are TRBV7-2 and TRBJ2-3; 14 bases fit TRBD2. This CDR3 contains 14 residues. Losses at the gene ends were 5 bases for V and 8 bases for J; bases not matched to a gene: 3. The germline gives CDR1 SGHTA, CDR2 FQGNSA. For the CDR3, the DNA is TGTGCCAGCAGCCTGGGACTAGCGGGAGCTACGCAGTATTTT. Translated: CASSLGLAGATQYF.

This sequence joins TRBV12-3 or TRBV12-4 and TRBJ2-7; no definite D call. V was shortened by 7 bases and J by 4 bases, with 14 bases between the two germline ends. The CDR3 is 13 residues long. CDR3 sequence (DNA): TGTGCCAGCACTTCGACGAGCCTGTACGAGCAGTACTTC. This encodes CASTSTSLYEQYF.

The CDR3 bases are TGCGCCAGCAGCCTTCCCGGGACGGCCCAAGAGACCCAGTACTTC. It translates to CASSLPGTAQETQYF. The J gene is TRBJ2-5, the V gene TRBV5-1, with D possibly called TRBD1 or TRBD2 (5 bases each). V gave up 4 bases and J gave up 1 base, with 14 bases separating them. Germline V gene data show CDR1 as SGHRS and CDR2 as YFSETQ. The CDR3 sequence is 15 residues long.

This clonotype was recorded a few times. The V gene is TRBV29-1, the J gene TRBJ1-1, with D possibly matching TRBD1 (5 bases). The CDR3 loop spans 12 amino acids. V was pared by 7 bases and J by 1 base, with 10 bases between. Germline lookup yields CDR1 SQVTM and CDR2 ANQGSEA. This chain's CDR3 is CSAEGQNTEAFF. DNA for the CDR3: TGCAGCGCCGAGGGGCAGAACACTGAAGCTTTCTTT.

This clonotype was detected once. The junction differs from germline at one of its ends, possibly a read error. The genes are TRBV29-1 and TRBJ2-1, with D uncertain. Germline CDR1 is SQVTM and CDR2 is ANQGSEA. The CDR3 runs to 15 residues. The chain's CDR3 is CSVDREESSCNEQFF. DNA of the CDR3: TGCAGCGTTGACCGTGAGGAGAGCTCCTGCAATGAGCAGTTCTTC.

This clonotype was picked up a small number of times. V usage is TRBV6-2 or TRBV6-3 and J usage is TRBJ2-7, with 10 bases that match TRBD2. The V segment lost 3 bases and the J segment 6 bases; nucleotides outside the gene matches: 11. The CDR3 is 16 residues long. Germline assignment: CDR1 MNHEY and CDR2 SVGEGT. The CDR3 is CASSYSRLAGTSEQYF. The CDR3 DNA reads as TGTGCCAGCAGTTATTCCAGACTAGCGGGTACATCCGAGCAGTACTTC.